The 4 T cell receptor beta chains below were found in one sample sequenced in a study of beta chain features in type 1 diabetes (dated by TCRdb to the late 2010s). Receptors were amplified or captured by the immunoSEQ multiplex PCR assay. All of the isolated RNA was reverse transcribed with the High Capacity cDNA Reverse Transcription Kit, so expressed TCRB transcripts were sequenced. Not all clones reach the TCRdb copy of this immuneACCESS table, which keeps in-frame sequences only. Checked studies attribute under half of the gap to unresolved V genes and leave the rest unexplained. A total of 330,000 or so clones appear in this sample, 15% to 20% of them only once. The top ten hold approximately 0.043% of the sample. Sample: naive CD4+ T cells from blood. The sample's cell subset or site label, in plain terms: true naive CD4+ T cells. The receptors were sampled from a woman between 18 and 29 years old in good health.

This clone was detected only a few times. The chain couples TRBV7-2 to TRBJ2-1; D call uncertain. V was shortened by 6 bases and J by 5 bases, with 8 bases between the two germline ends. CDR3 length: 12 amino acids. Germline V gene data show CDR1 as SGHTA and CDR2 as FQGNSA. CDR3 amino acids: CASRLLNNEQFF. In DNA form, the CDR3 reads TGTGCCAGCAGATTGTTAAACAATGAGCAGTTCTTC.

The CDR3 protein is CASSPMTSGTDTQYF. The CDR3 DNA sequence: TGTGCCAGCAGCCCCATGACTAGCGGGACAGATACGCAGTATTTT. The chain recombines TRBV5-4 with TRBJ2-3; TRBD2 agrees at 10 bases. J was trimmed by 3 bases and V by 4 bases; bases with no gene match: 5. This CDR3 is 15 amino acids long. CDR1 is SGHNT and CDR2 is YYREEE in the germline V gene (reference sequence). The variable domain in full, completed from reference TRBV5-4 and TRBJ2-3, reads ETGVTQSPTHLIKTRGQQVTLRCSSQSGHNTVSWYQQALGQGPQFIFQYYREEENGRGNFPPRFSGLQFPNYSSELNVNALELDDSALYLCASSPMTSGTDTQYFGPGTRLTVL.

This clone appeared a few times. The CDR3 loop reads CASSYPVHNEQFF. CDR3 bases: TGTGCCAGCAGCTACCCGGTCCACAATGAGCAGTTCTTC. This chain joins TRBV28 and TRBJ2-1, with D unclear. V gave up 6 bases and J gave up 5 bases, with 11 bases separating them. Per the germline V gene, CDR1 is MDHEN and CDR2 is SYDVKM. This CDR3 spans 13 amino acids.

The chain links TRBV5-4 to TRBJ2-7, with D perhaps matching TRBD2 (5 bases). Germline V gives CDR1 SGHNT, CDR2 YYREEE (reference sequence). Between the trimmed V and J ends, which lost 4 bases and 5 bases, there was a span of 13 bases. This CDR3 has 13 residues. CDR3 nucleotide sequence: TGTGCCAGCAGCACTAGACCGTCGAACGAGCAGTACTTC. The encoded protein is CASSTRPSNEQYF.